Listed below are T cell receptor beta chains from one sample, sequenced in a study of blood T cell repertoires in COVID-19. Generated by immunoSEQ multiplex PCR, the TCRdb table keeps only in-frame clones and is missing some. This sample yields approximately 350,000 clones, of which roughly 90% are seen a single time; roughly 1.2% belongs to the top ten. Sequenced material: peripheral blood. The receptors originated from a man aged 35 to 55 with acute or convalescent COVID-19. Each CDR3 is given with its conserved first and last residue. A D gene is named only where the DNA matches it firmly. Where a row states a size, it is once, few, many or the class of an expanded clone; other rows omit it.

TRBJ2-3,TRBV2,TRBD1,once,CASSVQDRGTDTQYF,TGTGCCAGCAGTGTTCAGGACAGGGGCACAGATACGCAGTATTTT
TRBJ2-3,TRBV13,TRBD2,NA,CASSPPLAATDTQYF,TGTGCCAGCAGCCCACCCCTAGCGGCCACAGATACGCAGTATTTT
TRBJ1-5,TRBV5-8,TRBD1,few,CASSPGTGGSNQPQHF,TGTGCCAGCAGTCCCGGGACAGGGGGTAGCAATCAGCCCCAGCATTTT
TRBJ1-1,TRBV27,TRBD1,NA,CATRGLLGTEAFF,TGTGCCACCAGGGGGCTACTTGGCACTGAAGCTTTCTTT
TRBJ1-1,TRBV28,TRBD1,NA,CASRPNRGQVLTLYTEAFF,TGTGCCAGCAGGCCAAACAGGGGGCAGGTCCTCACCCTTTACACTGAAGCTTTCTTT
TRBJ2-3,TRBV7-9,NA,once,CASSFRSGTNTDTQYF,TGTGCCAGCAGCTTCCGGAGCGGTACAAACACAGATACGCAGTATTTT
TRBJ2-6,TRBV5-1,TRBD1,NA,CASSLGRGTGVPGANVLTF,TGCGCCAGCAGCTTGGGACGGGGGACAGGGGTTCCTGGGGCCAACGTCCTGACTTTC
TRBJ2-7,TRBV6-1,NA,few,CASSETKFLTVSSYEQYF,TGTGCCAGCAGTGAAACTAAGTTTTTGACAGTCAGCTCCTACGAGCAGTACTTC
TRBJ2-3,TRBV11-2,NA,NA,CASSFSSLAGSDTQYF,TGTGCCAGCAGCTTCTCTTCGTTGGCAGGCTCGGATACGCAGTATTTT
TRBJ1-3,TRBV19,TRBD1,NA,CASSIPFVGQAGDTIYF,TGTGCCAGTAGTATCCCCTTCGTGGGACAGGCAGGGGACACCATATATTTT
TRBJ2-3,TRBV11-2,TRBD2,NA,CASSRGTSGRGTDTQYF,TGTGCCAGCAGCCGAGGGACTAGCGGGAGGGGCACAGATACGCAGTATTTT
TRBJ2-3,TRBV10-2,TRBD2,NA,CASSELAGGRGRQHTQYF,TGCGCCAGCAGTGAACTAGCGGGAGGCCGCGGCCGCCAGCATACGCAGTATTTT
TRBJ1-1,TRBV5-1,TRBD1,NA,CASSANRGRTEAFF,TGCGCCAGCAGCGCGAACAGGGGGCGGACTGAAGCTTTCTTT
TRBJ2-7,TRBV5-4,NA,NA,CASSLTSDDEQYF,TGTGCCAGCAGCTTAACTAGTGACGACGAGCAGTACTTC
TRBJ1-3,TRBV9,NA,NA,CASRAGGSGGNTIYF,TGTGCCAGCAGAGCCGGGGGGTCCGGTGGAAACACCATATATTTT
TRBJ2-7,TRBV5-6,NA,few,CASSFLQGNYEQYF,TGTGCCAGCAGCTTTCTACAGGGCAACTACGAGCAGTACTTC
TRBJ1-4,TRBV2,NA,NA,CASSGLRGRGEKLFF,TGTGCCAGCAGTGGGTTGCGGGGCCGGGGTGAAAAACTGTTTTTT
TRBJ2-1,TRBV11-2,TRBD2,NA,CASSPKPTSGSKGEQFF,TGTGCCAGCAGCCCAAAGCCTACTAGCGGGAGTAAGGGTGAGCAGTTCTTC
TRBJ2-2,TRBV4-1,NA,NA,CASSHLTGPNTGELFF,TGCGCCAGCAGCCATCTGACAGGTCCGAACACCGGGGAGCTGTTTTTT
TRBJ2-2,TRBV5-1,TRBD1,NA,CASRNTGGNDGELFF,TGCGCCAGCCGCAACACAGGGGGCAATGACGGGGAGCTGTTTTTT
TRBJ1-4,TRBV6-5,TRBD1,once,CASRSQQGLGEKLFF,TGTGCCAGCAGGTCACAACAGGGGTTGGGTGAAAAACTGTTTTTT
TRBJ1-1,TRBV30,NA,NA,CAWTKPRGGTYRNTEAFF,TGTGCCTGGACTAAGCCCCGGGGAGGGACATATCGTAACACTGAAGCTTTCTTT
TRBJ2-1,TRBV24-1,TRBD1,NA,CATSGTGDRVKLAYNEQFF,TGTGCCACCAGTGGGACTGGAGACAGGGTGAAGCTGGCCTACAATGAGCAGTTCTTC
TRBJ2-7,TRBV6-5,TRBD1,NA,CASSYSGTGGREQYF,TGTGCCAGCAGTTACTCGGGGACAGGGGGCCGCGAGCAGTACTTC
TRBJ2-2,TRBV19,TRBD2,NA,CASSITSGSPGTGELFF,TGTGCCAGTAGTATTACTAGCGGGAGTCCAGGGACCGGGGAGCTGTTTTTT
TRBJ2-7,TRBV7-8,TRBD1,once,CASSLPRTGHYEQYF,TGTGCCAGCAGCTTACCCCGGACAGGCCACTACGAGCAGTACTTC
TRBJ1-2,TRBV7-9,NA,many,CASSLGRGSHGYTF,TGTGCCAGCAGCTTAGGCAGGGGCTCGCATGGCTACACCTTC